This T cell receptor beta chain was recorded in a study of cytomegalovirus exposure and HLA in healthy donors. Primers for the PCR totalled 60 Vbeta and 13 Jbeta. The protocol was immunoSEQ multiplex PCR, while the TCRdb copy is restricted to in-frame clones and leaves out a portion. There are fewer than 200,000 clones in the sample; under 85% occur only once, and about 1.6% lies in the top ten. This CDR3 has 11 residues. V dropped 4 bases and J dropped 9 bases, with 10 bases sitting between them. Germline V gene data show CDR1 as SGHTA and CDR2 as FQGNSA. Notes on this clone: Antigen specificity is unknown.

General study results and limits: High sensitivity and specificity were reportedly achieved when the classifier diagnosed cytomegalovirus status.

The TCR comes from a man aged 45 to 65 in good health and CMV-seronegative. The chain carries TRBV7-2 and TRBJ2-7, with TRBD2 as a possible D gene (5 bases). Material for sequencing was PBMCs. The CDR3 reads CASSSRTGQYF. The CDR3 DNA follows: TGTGCCAGCAGCTCCCGGACTGGGCAGTACTTC.